This T cell receptor beta chain was captured by sequencing in a study of tumor and adjacent non-tumor tissue in lung cancer. Three rounds of nested PCR, following a modified ARM-PCR protocol, produced the TCRbeta library. TCRdb called the multiplex PCR reads again in MiXCR, with one record for every CDR3 protein. The table records 100,000 to 120,000 distinct CDR3 sequences, over 75% of them present only once. The V end lost 5 bases, the J end lost 2 bases, and 17 bases lay between the germline ends. The CDR3 length is 16 residues. Germline V CDR1 and CDR2: SGHAT, FQNNGV. With respect to this clonotype: The antigen remains undetermined.

RNA was extracted from bulk tissue without any cell sorting. Broader study findings: Normal lung showed higher cumulative top 100 clone frequency than tumor.

The chain recombines TRBV11-2 with TRBJ2-3, with D possibly being TRBD2 (6 bases). Sequencing was done on a sample of lung tumor tissue. The clonotype was recovered from a man in his sixties or seventies with non-small cell lung cancer. The CDR3 loop reads CASSIRMGGFTDTQYF. The CDR3 coding sequence is TGTGCCAGCAGCATCCGCATGGGGGGTTTCACAGATACGCAGTATTTT.